The 29 T cell receptor beta chains given below trace back to one sample, sequenced in a study of identical twins. TCRdb used MiXCR to reprocess the 5' RACE reads, holding one entry per CDR3 protein. The profile shows approximately 240,000 distinct CDR3 sequences, about 14% of them singletons. Input material: memory (CD45RO+) T cells sorted from blood. Source of these receptors: a woman aged 18-29 years in good health.

This clonotype was counted at least ten times. The chain uses TRBV3-1 and TRBJ2-7, with 7 bases that match TRBD1. Germline V gene lookup returns CDR1 LGHDT and CDR2 YNNKEL (reference sequence). CDR3 length: 14 residues. The junction had 5 bases not matched to a gene; V was cut back by 4 bases and J by 2 bases. The CDR3 is CASSPRDRAYEQYF. As DNA, the CDR3 is TGTGCCAGCAGCCCCCGGGACAGAGCCTACGAGCAGTACTTC.

The chain joins TRBV20-1 to TRBJ2-1; 8 nucleotides align to TRBD2. This CDR3 region has 16 residues. J was trimmed by 8 bases and V by 6 bases; bases with no gene match: 18. Germline V gives CDR1 DFQATT, CDR2 SNEGSKA (reference sequence). CDR3 loop: CSALPPRAGAPHEQFF. CDR3 sequence (DNA): TGCAGTGCCCTCCCCCCCAGAGCGGGGGCCCCCCATGAGCAGTTCTTC.

The chain uses TRBV6-5 and TRBJ2-7, with unresolved D. The CDR3 length is 16 residues. V was cut by 0 bases and J by 2 bases, with 14 bases left in between. Germline V gives CDR1 MNHEY, CDR2 SVGAGI. CDR3 sequence (DNA): TGTGCCAGCAGTTACTCGAGTCGCCCGAATACCTACGAGCAGTACTTC. This codes for CASSYSSRPNTYEQYF.

The CDR3 DNA reads TGTGCCAGCAGCCGCAGGGTCGGGGCAGACTACGAGCAGTACTTC. Its translation is CASSRRVGADYEQYF. J is TRBJ2-7 and V is TRBV7-8, with D perhaps assigned TRBD1 or TRBD2 (5 bases each). The CDR3 length is 15 residues. Germline loops: CDR1 SGHVS, CDR2 FQNEAQ. V lost 5 bases and J 3 bases, leaving 17 bases between the germline ends.

This rearrangement joins TRBV6-2 or TRBV6-3 to TRBJ1-6; D is unresolved. The CDR3 extends over 11 amino acids. V was shortened by 4 bases and J by 9 bases, with 4 bases between the two germline ends. Germline CDR1 and CDR2: MNHEY and SVGEGT. CDR3 residues: CASSSASPLHF. The CDR3 DNA reads as TGTGCCAGCAGTTCGGCTTCACCCCTCCACTTT.

V and J are TRBV5-1 and TRBJ2-5, with D unresolved. Trimming pared 4 bases from V and 1 base from J, leaving 11 bases between. CDR1 and CDR2 (germline): SGHRS, YFSETQ. This CDR3 has 14 amino acids. The CDR3 bases are TGCGCCAGCAGCCCCCTTATCGCCCAAGAGACCCAGTACTTC. Amino acids: CASSPLIAQETQYF. The full variable domain, completed using reference TRBV5-1 and TRBJ2-5, is KAGVTQTPRYLIKTRGQQVTLSCSPISGHRSVSWYQQTPGQGLQFLFEYFSETQRNKGNFPGRFSGRQFSNSRSEMNVSTLELGDSALYLCASSPLIAQETQYFGPGTRLLVL.

The chain is built from TRBV10-3 and TRBJ2-2, with D hard to call. Trimming removed 6 bases from V and 1 base from J, with 9 bases in between. The CDR3 has 14 residues. Germline V gene lookup returns CDR1 ENHRY and CDR2 SYGVKD. As DNA, the CDR3 is TGTGCCATCAGGGACCATATGAACACCGGGGAGCTGTTTTTT. Translating gives CAIRDHMNTGELFF.

Only a few counts were recorded for this clonotype. The V and J genes are TRBV20-1 and TRBJ2-5; possible D gene TRBD2, 5 bases. V was shortened by 2 bases and J by 1 base, with 14 bases between the two germline ends. The CDR3 loop spans 15 amino acids. Germline CDR1 reads DFQATT; CDR2 reads SNEGSKA (reference sequence). CDR3 nucleotides: TGCAGTGCTAGACATTCCTCGGGGTCCCAAGAGACCCAGTACTTC. Residues: CSARHSSGSQETQYF.

Ten or more counts support this clonotype. V is TRBV5-1 and J is TRBJ2-3; D gene unclear. Germline V gene data show CDR1 as SGHRS and CDR2 as YFSETQ. The CDR3 covers 13 residues. Trimming removed 0 bases from V and 3 bases from J, with 5 bases in between. CDR3 sequence: CASSLAPTDTQYF. The CDR3 DNA reads as TGCGCCAGCAGCTTGGCCCCGACAGATACGCAGTATTTT.

This clonotype was seen at least ten times. This rearrangement joins TRBV7-8 to TRBJ1-1, with TRBD1 matching 11 bases. After removal of 1 base from V and 4 bases from J, the junction contained 2 bases not matched to a gene. This CDR3 has 15 residues. CDR1 is SGHVS and CDR2 is FQNEAQ in the germline V gene. The CDR3 DNA reads TGTGCCAGCAGCTTAGTGGGGACAGGGGGCACTGAAGCTTTCTTT. This sequence encodes CASSLVGTGGTEAFF.

This clonotype has at least ten counts. The rearrangement joins TRBV12-3 or TRBV12-4 to TRBJ2-1; 10 nucleotides match TRBD1. Trimming cost V 8 bases and J 7 bases; bases outside gene matches: 5. The CDR3 has 13 amino acids. The CDR3 DNA sequence: TGTGCCAGCTCGGGACAGGGGAAGAATGAGCAGTTCTTC. Protein sequence: CASSGQGKNEQFF.

This clonotype was counted at least ten times. The chain recombines TRBV20-1 with TRBJ2-3; weak D call: TRBD2 (6 bases). This CDR3 comprises 14 residues. Germline-derived CDR1 and CDR2 are DFQATT and SNEGSKA (reference sequence). V was pared by 6 bases and J by 0 bases, with 13 bases between. The CDR3: CSAPGLSSTDTQYF. CDR3 DNA: TGCAGTGCGCCGGGACTTTCTAGCACAGATACGCAGTATTTT.

The J gene is TRBJ2-1, the V gene TRBV28, with D perhaps TRBD2 (5 bases). This CDR3 region has 14 residues. Germline lookup yields CDR1 MDHEN and CDR2 SYDVKM. Trimming left V 3 bases short and J 6 bases short, with 12 bases between. DNA for the CDR3: TGTGCCAGCAGTTTGCCTAGCTTGTCCAATGAGCAGTTCTTC. This codes for CASSLPSLSNEQFF.

In this sample, this clonotype turned up a few times. The chain employs TRBV28 and TRBJ1-4, with D unresolved. Germline lookup yields CDR1 MDHEN and CDR2 SYDVKM. This CDR3 has 16 residues. The ends were cut back, 2 bases at V and 4 bases at J, with 14 bases in the middle. The CDR3 bases are TGTGCCAGCAGTTTACCCGACGGGGTAAATAATGAAAAACTGTTTTTT. Translating gives CASSLPDGVNNEKLFF.

The rearrangement joins TRBV11-2 to TRBJ2-3; D uncertain. V shed 2 bases and J shed 2 bases, with 20 bases lying between them. The germline gives CDR1 SGHAT, CDR2 FQNNGV. The CDR3 consists of 18 residues. The CDR3: CASSLYPVSLGPTDTQYF. CDR3 in DNA: TGTGCCAGCAGCTTATACCCAGTTTCGTTGGGTCCCACAGATACGCAGTATTTT.

This clonotype turned up a few times. The CDR3 DNA follows: TGTGCCAGCAGCGCCCGACAGTTCCCTTCCTACGAGCAGTACTTC. Its translation: CASSARQFPSYEQYF. The V gene is TRBV11-2, the J gene TRBJ2-7; D is possibly TRBD1 (5 bases). The CDR3 totals 15 residues. Germline CDR1 reads SGHAT; CDR2 reads FQNNGV. Trimming removed 5 bases from V and 1 base from J, with 15 bases in between.

The chain couples TRBV30 to TRBJ1-5, with D maybe TRBD1 (6 bases). The CDR3 extends over 13 amino acids. Per the germline V gene, CDR1 is GTSNPN and CDR2 is SVGIG (reference sequence). V lost 5 bases and J lost 1, with 9 bases in between. As DNA, the CDR3 is TGTGCCTGGGCTGGACAGAGCAATCAGCCCCAGCATTTT. This translates into CAWAGQSNQPQHF.

In this sample, this clonotype turned up a few times. The genes are TRBV20-1 and TRBJ2-6, with D maybe TRBD2 (5 bases). The V end was cut by 3 bases, the J end by 4 bases, with 13 bases between. From germline, CDR1 is DFQATT and CDR2 SNEGSKA (reference sequence). The CDR3 has 15 amino acids. The CDR3 spells CSARPLGSGANVLTF. The DNA of the CDR3 is TGCAGTGCTAGGCCCCTAGGGAGCGGGGCCAACGTCCTGACTTTC.

This clonotype appeared a few times. The rearrangement joins TRBV12-3 or TRBV12-4 to TRBJ1-5; the D is unclear. CDR3 length: 15 amino acids. V lost 1 base and J lost 6, with 13 bases in between. The CDR3 loop is CASSLGPSEGQPQHF. Here the CDR3 DNA reads TGTGCCAGCAGTTTAGGTCCCAGTGAGGGTCAGCCCCAGCATTTT.

This clonotype showed up many times. The chain combines TRBV30 with TRBJ2-7, with D possibly being TRBD1 (6 bases). The CDR3 runs to 14 residues. Trimming removed 2 bases from V and 0 bases from J, with 11 bases in between. Germline V CDR1 and CDR2: GTSNPN, SVGIG (reference sequence). The CDR3 spells CAWSRGTLSYEQYF. CDR3 DNA sequence: TGTGCCTGGAGTAGGGGGACCCTCTCCTACGAGCAGTACTTC.

The table lists this clonotype with many counts. The chain has TRBV27 and TRBJ2-1; the match to TRBD2 covers 8 bases. The CDR3 runs 14 residues. Unmatched junction bases numbered 6, after V lost 7 bases and J lost 4 bases. Germline V gene sequence: CDR1 MNHEY, CDR2 SMNVEV (reference sequence). The chain's CDR3 is CASTRGGKYNEQFF. In DNA form, the CDR3 reads TGTGCCAGCACTCGGGGGGGGAAATACAATGAGCAGTTCTTC.

This clonotype was found a few times. The rearrangement uses TRBV6-5 and TRBJ1-1, with a possible D match to TRBD1 (6 bases). The CDR3 consists of 14 residues. CDR1 is MNHEY and CDR2 is SVGAGI in the germline V gene. Between the trimmed V and J ends, which lost 7 bases and 4 bases, there was a span of 16 bases. CDR3 loop: CASISPGVRTEAFF. CDR3 nucleotide sequence: TGTGCCAGCATTTCCCCAGGGGTTCGCACTGAAGCTTTCTTT.

This sequence joins TRBV6-1 and TRBJ1-6; TRBD1 agrees at 9 bases. The junction had 4 bases not matched to a gene; V was cut back by 6 bases and J by 7 bases. The CDR3 consists of 14 residues. CDR1 and CDR2 from the germline V gene are MNHNS and SASEGT. In nucleotides, the CDR3 is TGTGCCAGCAGGTCGACAGGGGGGAATTCACCCCTCCACTTT. Translated, it gives CASRSTGGNSPLHF.

This clonotype has only a few counts. This chain joins TRBV20-1 and TRBJ2-1; a weak D match, TRBD1 (5 bases). The length of the CDR3 is 16 residues. Per the germline V gene, CDR1 is DFQATT and CDR2 is SNEGSKA (reference sequence). The ends were cut back, 0 bases at V and 3 bases at J, with 15 bases in the middle. CDR3 residues: CSARDGRVDHYNEQFF. In DNA form, the CDR3 reads TGCAGTGCTAGAGATGGCAGGGTGGATCACTACAATGAGCAGTTCTTC.

This clonotype was counted at least ten times. The rearrangement uses TRBV25-1 and TRBJ2-1; D could derive from TRBD1 or TRBD2 (5 bases each). Trimming took 7 bases from V and 8 from J, leaving 21 bases between them. The CDR3 has 15 amino acids. Germline V lookup: CDR1 MGHDK, CDR2 SYGVNS. DNA of the CDR3: TGTGCCAGCACCTTGGGAGCCGGTAGGGGCTATGAGCAGTTCTTC. Encoded protein: CASTLGAGRGYEQFF.

This chain joins TRBV7-9 and TRBJ2-1; possibly TRBD1 or TRBD2 for D (6 bases each). There are 15 residues in the CDR3. Germline CDR1 SEHNR, CDR2 FQNEAQ (reference sequence). Trimming cost V 5 bases and J 6 bases, with 17 bases left between them. CDR3 protein: CASSQPGARLNEQFF. DNA for the CDR3: TGTGCCAGCAGCCAGCCGGGGGCCCGTCTCAATGAGCAGTTCTTC. Full variable domain (outside the CDR3, taken from reference TRBV7-9 and TRBJ2-1): DTGVSQNPRHKITKRGQNVTFRCDPISEHNRLYWYRQTLGQGPEFLTYFQNEAQLEKSRLLSDRFSAERPKGSFSTLEIQRTEQGDSAMYLCASSQPGARLNEQFFGPGTRLTVL.

The genes are TRBV20-1 and TRBJ2-3, with 9 bases aligning to TRBD1. The germline gives CDR1 DFQATT, CDR2 SNEGSKA (reference sequence). The V and J ends lost 6 bases and 1 base, in that order; junction bases with no gene match: 8. The CDR3 totals 15 residues. CDR3 residues: CSATNRDRGTDTQYF. Here the CDR3 DNA reads TGCAGTGCCACGAACCGGGACAGGGGCACAGATACGCAGTATTTT.

V is TRBV29-1 and J is TRBJ1-2; weak D call: TRBD1 (5 bases). The CDR3 runs to 14 residues. Looked up from germline, CDR1 is SQVTM and CDR2 is ANQGSEA. The ends were cut back, 1 base at V and 8 bases at J, with 17 bases in the middle. For the CDR3, the DNA is TGCAGCGTTGAAGTTGCTAAGGGCGGGGGGGGCTACACCTTC. This encodes CSVEVAKGGGGYTF. Drawing the rest from reference TRBV29-1 and TRBJ1-2, the complete variable domain is SAVISQKPSRDICQRGTSLTIQCQVDSQVTMMFWYRQQPGQSLTLIATANQGSEATYESGFVIDKFPISRPNLTFSTLTVSNMSPEDSSIYLCSVEVAKGGGGYTFGSGTRLTVV.

This clonotype has only a few counts. This chain connects TRBV13 to TRBJ2-7; 9 nucleotides match TRBD2. Looked up from germline, CDR1 is PRHDT and CDR2 is FYEKMQ (reference sequence). The CDR3 is 15 amino acids. Losses at the gene ends were 5 bases for V and 1 base for J; bases not matched to a gene: 6. CDR3: CASSPPSGVSYEQYF. In DNA form, the CDR3 reads TGTGCCAGCAGCCCCCCTAGCGGGGTGTCCTACGAGCAGTACTTC.